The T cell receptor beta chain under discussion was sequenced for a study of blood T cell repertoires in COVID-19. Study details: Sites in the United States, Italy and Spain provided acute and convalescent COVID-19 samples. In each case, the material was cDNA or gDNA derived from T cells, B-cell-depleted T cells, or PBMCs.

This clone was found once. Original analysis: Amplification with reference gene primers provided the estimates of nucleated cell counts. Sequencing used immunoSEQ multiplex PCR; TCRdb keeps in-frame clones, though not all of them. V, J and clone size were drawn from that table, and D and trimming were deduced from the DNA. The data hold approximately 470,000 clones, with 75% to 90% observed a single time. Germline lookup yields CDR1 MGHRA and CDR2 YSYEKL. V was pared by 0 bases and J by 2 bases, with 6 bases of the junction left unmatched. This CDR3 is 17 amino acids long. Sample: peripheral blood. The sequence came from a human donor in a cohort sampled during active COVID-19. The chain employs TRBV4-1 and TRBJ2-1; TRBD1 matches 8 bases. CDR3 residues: CASSQEGQGAPYNEQFF. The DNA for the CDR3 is TGCGCCAGCAGCCAAGAAGGGCAGGGGGCACCCTACAATGAGCAGTTCTTC.